This passage covers 3 T cell receptor beta chains from one sample sequenced in a study of vaccination and CD4 T cells after COVID-19. What these receptors recognize is not known. Stated treatment: 10-day PBMC culture with coronavirus spike peptide pools or control peptides (ViraFEST assay). Once obtained from cultured CD4+ T cells, the DNA was sequenced using the Oncomine TCR Beta short-read assay. TCRdb passed the PCR reads through MiXCR, listing each CDR3 protein once. The table shows around 2,900 distinct CDR3 sequences, with approximately 84% occurring only once. Sequenced input: CD4+ T cells from blood, cultured in vitro. These receptors were collected from a human donor who had recovered from COVID-19.

The V call is TRBV20-1, the J call TRBJ2-7; 8 bases fit TRBD1. Unmatched junction bases numbered 22, after V lost 3 bases and J lost 3 bases. The CDR3 loop spans 19 amino acids. Germline loops: CDR1 DFQATT, CDR2 SNEGSKA (reference sequence). The CDR3 sequence: CSASSEDRAILRGLYEQYF. The CDR3 DNA reads as TGCAGTGCTAGCAGCGAGGACAGGGCGATCCTAAGGGGTCTCTACGAGCAGTACTTC.

The V call is TRBV2, the J call TRBJ2-2, with TRBD1 matching 7 bases. Germline CDR1 reads SNHLY; CDR2 reads FYNNEI. With V trimmed by 2 bases and J by 4 bases, 1 base remained unmatched. The CDR3 runs to 14 residues. The CDR3 is CASSETGVTGELFF. The CDR3 DNA reads TGTGCCAGCAGTGAAACAGGGGTCACCGGGGAGCTGTTTTTT.

The chain is built from TRBV20-1 and TRBJ1-2; TRBD1 matches 8 bases. This CDR3 contains 13 residues. Germline loops: CDR1 DFQATT, CDR2 SNEGSKA (reference sequence). The trim removed 4 bases at V and 2 bases at J, leaving 3 bases unmatched. The CDR3 region has the DNA TGCAGTGCTATGACAGGGGAAAACTATGGCTACACCTTC. Amino acids: CSAMTGENYGYTF.